This TCR beta chain was recovered during a study of regulatory T cells in long-lasting Graves disease. Arm-PCR with iRepertoire HTBI primers amplified the CDR3 regions for these TCR beta libraries. TCRdb re-analysed the multiplex PCR reads in MiXCR, keeping a single row per CDR3 protein. Counted here are some 320,000 distinct CDR3 sequences, 18% occurring once; the ten biggest clones make up about 40%. Time point indicated: newly diagnosed GD, antithyroid drugs for less than 3 months. The TCR library was made from RNA that had been extracted from PBMCs in TRIzol. The source of the patients was an endocrinology department in Xi'an, China. In its sample, this clonotype was seen many times. The CDR3 spans 12 residues. Trimming shortened V by 2 bases and J by 4 bases, and 6 bases separated the two germline ends. CDR1 and CDR2 from the germline V gene are SQVTM and ANQGSEA.

The material was peripheral blood mononuclear cells (PBMCs), obtained at new diagnosis, from a patient treated with antithyroid drugs. The rearrangement links TRBV29-1 to TRBJ2-1; D uncertain. The receptor was isolated from a female donor with Graves disease. The chain's CDR3 is CSVESRYNEQFF. DNA of the CDR3: TGCAGCGTTGAATCCAGGTACAATGAGCAGTTCTTC.